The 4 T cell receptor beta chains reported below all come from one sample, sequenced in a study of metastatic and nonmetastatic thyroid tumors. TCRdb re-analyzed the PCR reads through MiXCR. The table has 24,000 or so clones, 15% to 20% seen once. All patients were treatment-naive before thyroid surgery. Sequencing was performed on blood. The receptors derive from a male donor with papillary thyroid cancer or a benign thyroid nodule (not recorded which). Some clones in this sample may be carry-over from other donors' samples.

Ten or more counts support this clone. CDR3 nucleotide sequence: TGTGCCAGCAGCTCGAGTAGACAGGGGGCCGGAGAGACCCAGTACTTC. It codes for CASSSSRQGAGETQYF. The chain joins TRBV7-9 to TRBJ2-5; 10 nucleotides line up with TRBD1. The V and J ends lost 4 bases and 4 bases, in that order; junction bases with no gene match: 9. The CDR3 consists of 16 residues. The germline V gene encodes CDR1 SEHNR and CDR2 FQNEAQ (reference sequence). Drawing the rest from reference TRBV7-9 and TRBJ2-5, the complete variable domain is DTGVSQNPRHKITKRGQNVTFRCDPISEHNRLYWYRQTLGQGPEFLTYFQNEAQLEKSRLLSDRFSAERPKGSFSTLEIQRTEQGDSAMYLCASSSSRQGAGETQYFGPGTRLLVL.

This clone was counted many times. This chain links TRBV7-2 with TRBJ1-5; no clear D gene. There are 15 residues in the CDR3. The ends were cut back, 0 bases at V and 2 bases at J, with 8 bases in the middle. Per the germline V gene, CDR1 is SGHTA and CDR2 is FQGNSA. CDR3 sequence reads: CASSLAGYGNQPQHF. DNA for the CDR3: TGTGCCAGCAGCTTAGCAGGGTACGGCAATCAGCCCCAGCATTTT.

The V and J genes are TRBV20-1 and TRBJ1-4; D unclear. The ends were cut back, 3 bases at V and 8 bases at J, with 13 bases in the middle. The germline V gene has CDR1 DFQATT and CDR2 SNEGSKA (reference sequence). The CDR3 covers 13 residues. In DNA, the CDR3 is TGCAGTGCTAGGGTTTCGGGAATCGAAAAACTGTTTTTT. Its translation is CSARVSGIEKLFF.

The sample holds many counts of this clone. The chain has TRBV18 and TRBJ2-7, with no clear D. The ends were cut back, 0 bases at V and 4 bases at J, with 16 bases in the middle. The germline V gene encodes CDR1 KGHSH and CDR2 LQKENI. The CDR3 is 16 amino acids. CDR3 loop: CASSPPGSRALYEQYF. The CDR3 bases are TGTGCCAGCTCACCACCGGGCAGCCGAGCTCTGTACGAGCAGTACTTC.